These T cell receptor beta chains were read from a single sample in a study of T-cell reconstitution after alpha-beta-depleted transplantation in children. TCRdb reprocessed the PCR reads via MiXCR and lists one record per CDR3 protein. This table has around 270,000 distinct CDR3 sequences, roughly 7.8% appearing once. Sequencing used peripheral blood, obtained 360 days after TCRalphabeta/CD19-depleted stem cell transplant. All receptors derive from a female patient between 2 and 15 years old who had a stem cell transplant for Fanconi anemia, so the T cells may come from the graft donor. The CDR3 runs from the conserved cysteine through the conserved F or W. D genes are given only for firm matches. Size is omitted from some rows. Given values are once, few, many or a class for expanded clones.

many	TRBV7-9	-	TRBJ1-1	TGTGCCAGCAGCCCCCCAGCGCGGGCGAGGACTGAAGCTTTCTTT	CASSPPARARTEAFF
many	TRBV20-1	-	TRBJ1-5	TGCAGTGCTAGATCGGGTAGGGGAAAACTTAGCAATCAGCCCCAGCATTTT	CSARSGRGKLSNQPQHF
few	TRBV7-2	-	TRBJ2-2	TGTGCCAGCAGCTTACGGGTGGCTGCGGTGGAGCTGTTTTTT	CASSLRVAAVELFF
many	TRBV12-3/TRBV12-4	-	TRBJ1-1	TGTGCCAGCACTCAAAGGCCCCTAAGGGACACTGAAGCTTTCTTT	CASTQRPLRDTEAFF
many	TRBV25-1	-	TRBJ2-3	TGTGCCAGCAGTAGTATAGATACGCAGTATTTT	CASSSIDTQYF
many	TRBV5-1	-	TRBJ1-4	TGCGCCAGCAGCTCGAACCAGGGTGAAAAACTGTTTTTT	CASSSNQGEKLFF
many	TRBV5-6	-	TRBJ1-1	TGTGCCAGCAGCTTCAGGGGACTCTTGAACACTGAAGCTTTCTTT	CASSFRGLLNTEAFF
-	TRBV5-1	-	TRBJ1-2	TGCGCCAGCAGCTTGACAACTGACTTTGCCCGGGACTATGGCTACACCTTC	CASSLTTDFARDYGYTF
many	TRBV5-5	TRBD1	TRBJ2-7	TGTGCCAGCAGCTTGTGGACAGGGGGTTTCGACGAGCAGTACTTC	CASSLWTGGFDEQYF
many	TRBV27	TRBD1	TRBJ2-3	TGTGCCAGCAGTTTATCAGTCGGGACAGGGAGCACAGATACGCAGTATTTT	CASSLSVGTGSTDTQYF
few	TRBV12-3/TRBV12-4	-	TRBJ1-1	TGTGCCAGCAGCTCAACCGGGACAAAGTTGAACACTGAAGCTTTCTTT	CASSSTGTKLNTEAFF
many	TRBV10-3	TRBD1	TRBJ2-5	TGTGCCATCAGTGTGAGCGGGACAGGGGATTTAGAGACCCAGTACTTC	CAISVSGTGDLETQYF
few	TRBV19	TRBD2	TRBJ2-1	TGTGCCAGTACCAAACTAGCGGATTGGGGAGATGAGCAGTTCTTC	CASTKLADWGDEQFF
few	TRBV27	-	TRBJ1-1	TGTGCCAGCAGTTCTTCAGCTGAAGCTTTCTTT	CASSSSAEAFF
many	TRBV4-2	-	TRBJ2-7	TGTGCCAGCGCAAATCCGGGGTTTCCCCACTACGAGCAGTACTTC	CASANPGFPHYEQYF
many	TRBV7-8	TRBD2	TRBJ2-5	TGTGCCAGCAGCTTAATTAGCGGGGACCTGCGGGAGACCCAGTACTTC	CASSLISGDLRETQYF
-	TRBV28	-	TRBJ1-2	TGTGCCAGCAGTTTCAAGGGCTATGGCTACACCTTC	CASSFKGYGYTF
many	TRBV6-5	TRBD1	TRBJ2-2	TGTGCCAGCAGTTTATACAGGGGGCCGGGCACCGGGGAGCTGTTTTTT	CASSLYRGPGTGELFF
few	TRBV6-2/TRBV6-3	-	TRBJ2-3	TGTGCCAGCAGTTTGGGCAGTACAGCAGATACGCAGTATTTT	CASSLGSTADTQYF
many	TRBV25-1	-	TRBJ2-6	TGTGCCAGCAGTGTCCGGGACACAGTCTCTGGGGCCAACGTCCTGACTTTC	CASSVRDTVSGANVLTF
-	TRBV20-1	-	TRBJ2-3	TGCAGTGCCCAAAGGGCGGGGAGCACAGATACGCAGTATTTT	CSAQRAGSTDTQYF
few	TRBV24-1	-	TRBJ1-1	TGTGCCACCAGCCCAGGGCGGAACACTGAAGCTTTCTTT	CATSPGRNTEAFF
few	TRBV7-8	TRBD1	TRBJ1-6	TGTGCCAGCAGCAGGACAGGGGATAGCTCCTATAATTCACCCCTCCACTTT	CASSRTGDSSYNSPLHF
many	TRBV20-1	-	TRBJ2-2	TGCAGTGCTATACCAGTAGACCGAAAAAACACCGGGGAGCTGTTTTTT	CSAIPVDRKNTGELFF
few	TRBV6-2/TRBV6-3	-	TRBJ1-2	TGTGCCAGCAGCCAAGAGGGCCGGGGCTACACCTTC	CASSQEGRGYTF
many	TRBV12-3/TRBV12-4	TRBD1	TRBJ2-3	TGTGCCAGCAGTCCCCAGGGGGCTGTAAGGTTAGATACGCAGTATTTT	CASSPQGAVRLDTQYF
many	TRBV29-1	-	TRBJ1-2	TGCAGCGTTGGGGGCGGGGGGGGCTCTAACTATGGCTACACCTTC	CSVGGGGGSNYGYTF